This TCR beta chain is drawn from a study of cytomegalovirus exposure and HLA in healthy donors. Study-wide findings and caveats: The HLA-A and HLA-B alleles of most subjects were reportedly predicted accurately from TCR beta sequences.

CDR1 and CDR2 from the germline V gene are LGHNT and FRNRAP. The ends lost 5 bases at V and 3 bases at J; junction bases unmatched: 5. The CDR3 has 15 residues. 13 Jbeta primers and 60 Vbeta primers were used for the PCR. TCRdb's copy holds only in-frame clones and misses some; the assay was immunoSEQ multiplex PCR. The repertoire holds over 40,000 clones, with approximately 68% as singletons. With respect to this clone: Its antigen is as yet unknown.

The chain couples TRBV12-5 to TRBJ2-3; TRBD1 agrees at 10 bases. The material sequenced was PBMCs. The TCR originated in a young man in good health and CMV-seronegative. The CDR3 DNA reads TGTGCTAGTGGTCCGCCGGGACAGGGGACAGATACGCAGTATTTT. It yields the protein CASGPPGQGTDTQYF.